This TCR beta chain emerged from a study of cytomegalovirus exposure and HLA in healthy donors. Findings of the study overall: Some V segments, including TRBV6-2 and TRBV6-3, were excluded as indistinguishable. Overall, approximately 150 TCR beta chains were annotated as cytomegalovirus-associated. Later on, an analysis tied 18,000 or so TCR beta sequences to HLA alleles at 0.05 false discovery rate.

Regarding this clone: The antigen remains unidentified.

13 Jbeta primers and 60 Vbeta primers were used for the PCR. TCRdb keeps only in-frame clones here, not all; method: immunoSEQ multiplex PCR. The sample includes about 120,000 clones, approximately 81% of them seen just once. The donors, nominally healthy at sampling, likely had unrecorded immune exposures. The CDR3 is 15 amino acids. Germline V lookup: CDR1 LNHDA, CDR2 SQIVND (reference sequence). Trimming cost V 7 bases and J 4 bases; bases outside gene matches: 11. The V gene is TRBV19, the J gene TRBJ2-7; 9 bases map to TRBD2. The sequence was collected from a woman in her 30s in good health and CMV-seronegative. Sequencing was performed on PBMCs. CDR3 amino acids: CASTEDSGRVYEQYF. CDR3 nucleotide sequence: TGTGCCAGTACCGAGGATAGCGGGAGAGTTTACGAGCAGTACTTC.